This T cell receptor (beta chain) was identified during a study of T cells in Graves' hyperthyroidism and ophthalmopathy. Study-wide context: Peripheral blood collection took place at initial diagnosis, before any treatment. Study findings and constraints: Ophthalmopathy was predicted by the model a median of approximately 6.6 months ahead of onset. A model using 13 V-J features told ophthalmopathy apart from stable hyperthyroidism.

This clonotype occurred many times. Its antigen is currently unknown. The CDR3 runs 15 residues. The ends lost 7 bases at V and 6 bases at J; junction bases unmatched: 5. Patients aged 18 to 65 had newly diagnosed hyperthyroidism that had lasted under 2 months. Amplified TCR beta CDR3 regions derived from RNA transcripts. RT-PCR in the first round (using the HTBI primer set) targeted the TCR CDR3. TCRdb reanalysed the multiplex PCR reads using MiXCR and keeps one entry per CDR3 protein. The sample has around 600,000 distinct CDR3 sequences; about 15% are singletons. V usage is TRBV12-3 or TRBV12-4 and J usage is TRBJ2-2; 13 bases match TRBD2. The sample consisted of blood. This receptor was taken from a woman in her thirties with Graves' hyperthyroidism. CDR3 sequence: CASKWTSGSPGELFF. The CDR3 nucleotides read TGTGCCAGCAAATGGACTAGCGGGAGTCCCGGGGAGCTGTTTTTT.